This entry is about one T cell receptor (beta chain). This clonotype was counted a few times. What antigen it recognizes has not been identified. No per-base quality is available; no much larger clone lies one base away. Ficoll-Paque density gradient centrifugation was used to isolate PBMCs. This record comes from a study of T-cell memory formation after mild COVID-19 (dated by TCRdb to the early 2020s). About the full investigation: TCR sequence clusters from the two donors were found to be largely donor specific. T-cell clones expanding and contracting after mild COVID-19 in a couple of donors were tracked by longitudinal TCRalpha and TCRbeta repertoire sequencing. Two young, previously healthy adult volunteers made up the cohort, one male and one female. Results the study describes overall, beyond this receptor: The second-wave clones that peaked on day 37 were not confirmed to be SARS-CoV-2 specific. Contracting CD4+ clones were found mainly in CM and EM memory subsets, while CD8+ clones were enriched in EMRA. Only two mild cases were covered by the study, and larger cohorts that include severe cases with pre-infection samples were considered necessary. From day 15 to 85, contracting clones showed balanced CD4/CD8 phenotypes, whereas a second wave of clones that expanded from day 15 to 37 leaned towards CD4+. Some responding clones were found in pre-infection memory, which suggests that pre-existing cross-reactive memory T cells took part in the SARS-CoV-2 response.

Sequencing was carried out with an Illumina NovaSeq 6000. TCRalpha and TCRbeta cDNA libraries were built by 5'RACE with constant-segment primers, adding sample barcodes and unique molecular identifiers. Trizol reagent was used to extract RNA from every sample. The libraries were amplified in two PCR steps, and the second step added a second sample barcode and Illumina TruSeq adapters. The libraries were sequenced on an Illumina NovaSeq using 2 x 150 bp paired-end reads. The study's processing was this. Reads were demultiplexed and collapsed into UMI-guided consensus sequences with migec v1.2.7. Using mixcr v2.1.11, UMI consensuses were aligned to TRA and TRB V and J templates and then assembled into clonotypes. Clonotypes were classified as expanded or contracted when called significant by both edgeR and NoisET, with noise models trained on biological replicates. edgeR calls used a false discovery rate-adjusted p below 0.01 and a log2 fold-change threshold of 1. As an exploratory analysis of dynamics, max-normalized trajectories of the 1000 most abundant clonotypes were examined by PCA with hierarchical clustering. Separately sequenced CD4+ and CD8+ repertoires were used to assign the CD4 or CD8 phenotype of responding clones. The public reads were run again by TCRdb, first through fastp at Q25 and then through MiXCR, and only productive beta chains were kept. CDR3 protein duplicates are merged, each entry listing the most common genes and DNA. TCRdb's processing, not the authors', yielded these V and J calls. This sample comprises 150,000 to 200,000 distinct CDR3 sequences, over 20% of them detected only once. The ten top clones hold roughly 24% of the sample.

V was cut back by 1 base and J by 0 bases, leaving a gap of 8 bases between them. The CDR3 goes from the cysteine to the phenylalanine over 15 residues. The entry retains the CDR3 DNA only, 45 bases that are in frame from base 1. Sequences SNHLY (CDR1) and FYNNEI (CDR2) are obtained from the germline V gene. The V and J segments used are TRBV2 and TRBJ2-3; the D gene cannot be named for sure. Sequencing input: PBMCs or a T cell subset sorted from them (not recorded which). The TCR originated in an adult woman who had mild COVID-19 (a few samples of this study predate the infection). The sample titles of this study are shuffled in the database, so cell type and time point are left out; the donor was told from shared clones. The nucleotide sequence is TGTGCCAGCAGTGAAGAGGCAGCTAGCACAGATACGCAGTATTTT. This yields the protein CASSEEAASTDTQYF.